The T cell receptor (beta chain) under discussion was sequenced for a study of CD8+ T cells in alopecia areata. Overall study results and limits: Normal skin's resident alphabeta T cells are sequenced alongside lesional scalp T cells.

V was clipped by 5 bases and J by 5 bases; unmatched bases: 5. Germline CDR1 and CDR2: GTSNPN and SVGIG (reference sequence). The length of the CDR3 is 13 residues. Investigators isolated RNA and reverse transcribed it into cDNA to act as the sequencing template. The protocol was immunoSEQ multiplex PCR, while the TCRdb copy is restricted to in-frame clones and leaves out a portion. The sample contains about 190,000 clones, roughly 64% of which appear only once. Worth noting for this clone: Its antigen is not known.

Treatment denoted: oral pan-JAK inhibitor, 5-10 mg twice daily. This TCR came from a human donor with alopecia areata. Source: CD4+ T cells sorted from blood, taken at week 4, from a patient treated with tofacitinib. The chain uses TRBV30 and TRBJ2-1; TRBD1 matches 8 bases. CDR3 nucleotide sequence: TGTGCCTGGGCGGGACAGGCCAACAATGAGCAGTTCTTC. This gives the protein CAWAGQANNEQFF.